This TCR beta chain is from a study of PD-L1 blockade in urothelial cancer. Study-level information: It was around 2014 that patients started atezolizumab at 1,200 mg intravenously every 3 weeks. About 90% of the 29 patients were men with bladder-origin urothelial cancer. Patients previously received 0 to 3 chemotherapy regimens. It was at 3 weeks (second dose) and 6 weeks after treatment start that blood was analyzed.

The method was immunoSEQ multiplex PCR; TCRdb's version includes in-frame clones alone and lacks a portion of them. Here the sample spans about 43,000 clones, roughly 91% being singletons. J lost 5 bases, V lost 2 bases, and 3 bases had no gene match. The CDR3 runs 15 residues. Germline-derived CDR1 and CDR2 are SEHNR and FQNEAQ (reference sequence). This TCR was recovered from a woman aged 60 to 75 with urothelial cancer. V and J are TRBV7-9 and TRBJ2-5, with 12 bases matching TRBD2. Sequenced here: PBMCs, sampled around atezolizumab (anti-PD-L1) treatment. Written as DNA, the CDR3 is TGTGCCAGCAGCTTACTAGCGGGGGGGCCGGAGACCCAGTACTTC. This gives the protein CASSLLAGGPETQYF.